Each of the 29 T cell receptor beta chains below was sequenced from the same sample in a study of blood T cell repertoires in COVID-19 (TCRdb year 2020). Libraries were prepared through the immunoSEQ multiplex PCR assay. TCRdb holds this immuneACCESS table with in-frame rearrangements only. Some clones are missing; in checked studies, unresolved V genes explain under half, and the rest has no known cause. The sample table records over 300,000 clones; about 83% of these occur just once. The biggest ten clones account for about 1.2% of the sample. Sample: peripheral blood. These receptors were obtained from a woman in her fifties or sixties with acute or convalescent COVID-19.

As concerns this clone: Within the sample, other DNA sequences also encode this same CDR3. The rearrangement uses TRBV10-3 and TRBJ2-2, with 7 bases lining up with TRBD1. The length of the CDR3 is 16 residues. J gave up 5 bases and V 3 bases, and 9 bases lay outside the gene matches. Germline V gene data show CDR1 as ENHRY and CDR2 as SYGVKD. The CDR3 DNA sequence: TGTGCCATCAGTGACCCAGGACAGGAGAATACCGGGGAGCTGTTTTTT. Amino acid sequence: CAISDPGQENTGELFF.

The rearrangement links TRBV7-7 to TRBJ2-1; 10 nucleotides agree with TRBD1. Germline V gene lookup returns CDR1 SSHAT and CDR2 FNYEAQ (reference sequence). This CDR3 spans 14 amino acids. The J segment lost 8 bases and the V segment lost 5 bases, leaving 6 bases of the junction unmatched. The CDR3 sequence is CASSRDRGGDEQFF. CDR3 in DNA: TGTGCCAGCAGCCGGGACAGGGGTGGCGATGAGCAGTTCTTC.

This chain links TRBV6-6 with TRBJ2-5, with D tentatively TRBD1 (5 bases). This CDR3 has 15 residues. Trimming pared 2 bases from V and 2 bases from J, leaving 12 bases between. The V gene's germline CDR1 is MNHNY and CDR2 SVGAGI (reference sequence). CDR3 bases: TGTGCCAGCAGTTACCCGGACAAACCACAAGAGACCCAGTACTTC. This gives the protein CASSYPDKPQETQYF.

This chain joins TRBV7-9 and TRBJ1-1; 9 bases agree with TRBD1. The V and J ends lost 5 bases and 2 bases, in that order; junction bases with no gene match: 3. The CDR3 runs to 14 residues. Germline assignment: CDR1 SEHNR and CDR2 FQNEAQ (reference sequence). The CDR3 is CASSRDRVNTEAFF. Here the CDR3 DNA reads TGTGCCAGCAGCCGGGACAGGGTCAACACTGAAGCTTTCTTT.

V gene TRBV7-2 combines with J gene TRBJ1-6; 10 bases agree with TRBD1. Germline CDR1 is SGHTA and CDR2 is FQGNSA. The J segment lost 8 bases and the V segment lost 5 bases, leaving 3 bases of the junction unmatched. This CDR3 is 14 amino acids long. CDR3 residues: CASSPGQGDSPLHF. In nucleotides, the CDR3 is TGTGCCAGCAGCCCTGGACAGGGGGATTCACCCCTCCACTTT.

This clone has just a few counts. J is TRBJ1-5 and V is TRBV6-5, with 10 positions matching TRBD1. The CDR3 spans 13 residues. J lost 3 bases, V lost 9 bases, and 2 bases had no gene match. Germline V gene sequence: CDR1 MNHEY, CDR2 SVGAGI. As DNA, the CDR3 is TGTGCCAGTGGGACAGGGGACAATCAGCCCCAGCATTTT. Its translation is CASGTGDNQPQHF.

The chain couples TRBV30 to TRBJ1-2; 7 nucleotides agree with TRBD1. Germline CDR1 GTSNPN, CDR2 SVGIG (reference sequence). This CDR3 region has 12 residues. V gave up 6 bases and J gave up 2 bases; unmatched junction bases: 3. CDR3 coding DNA: TGTGCCTGCCCCAGGGGGAACTATGGCTACACCTTC. It is translated as CACPRGNYGYTF.

V gene TRBV3-1 (or the pseudogene TRBV3-2) combines with J gene TRBJ1-1, with 9 bases lining up with TRBD1. The V and J ends lost 3 bases and 3 bases, in that order; junction bases with no gene match: 5. The CDR3 spans 15 residues. CDR1 is LGHDT, CDR2 YNNKEL, per germline (reference sequence). In nucleotides, the CDR3 is TGTGCCAGCAGCCACCGTGGGACAGGGTACACTGAAGCTTTCTTT. Its translation: CASSHRGTGYTEAFF.

The genes are TRBV6-5 and TRBJ2-1; a possible D gene is TRBD1 (6 bases). Germline lookup yields CDR1 MNHEY and CDR2 SVGAGI. This CDR3 is 14 amino acids long. The germline V and J ends were trimmed by 11 bases and 5 bases, with 19 bases remaining between them. CDR3: CAPRTPGEHNEQFF. The DNA of the CDR3 is TGTGCCCCCCGTACCCCAGGGGAGCACAATGAGCAGTTCTTC.

V and J are TRBV29-1 and TRBJ2-3; no firm D call. This CDR3 contains 12 residues. Deletions cut 4 bases from V and 1 base from J, with 6 bases between. The germline CDR1 and CDR2 sequences are SQVTM and ANQGSEA. CDR3 bases: TGCAGCGTTGTGCAGGGCACAGATACGCAGTATTTT. Protein: CSVVQGTDTQYF.

The genes are TRBV4-1 and TRBJ1-2; the D gene is possibly TRBD1 (5 bases). CDR3 size: 17 residues. Germline V gene lookup returns CDR1 MGHRA and CDR2 YSYEKL. Trimming pared 2 bases from V and 5 bases from J, leaving 21 bases between. This CDR3 is CASSQKITGTRGYGYTF. The CDR3 coding sequence is TGCGCCAGCAGCCAAAAAATTACAGGAACCCGTGGGTATGGCTACACCTTC.

This clone was recorded once. The chain employs TRBV19 and TRBJ1-1, with D uncertain. The CDR3 consists of 13 residues. Trimming cost V 7 bases and J 0 bases, with 9 bases left between them. CDR1 LNHDA and CDR2 SQIVND come from the germline V gene (reference sequence). The CDR3 reads CASIRGLNTEAFF. The CDR3 bases are TGTGCCAGTATACGAGGGCTGAACACTGAAGCTTTCTTT.

V gene TRBV3-1 (or the pseudogene TRBV3-2) combines with J gene TRBJ1-1; TRBD1 is a possible D gene (5 bases). From germline, CDR1 is LGHDT and CDR2 YNNKEL (reference sequence). The V end lost 1 base, the J end lost 2 bases, and 14 bases lay between the germline ends. The CDR3 runs 16 residues. CDR3 nucleotide sequence: TGTGCCAGCAGCCAAGTAGGGGTAGGGGCCAACACTGAAGCTTTCTTT. As protein: CASSQVGVGANTEAFF.

This clone was observed a single time. This chain uses TRBV7-9 with TRBJ1-2; 9 positions match TRBD1. Germline V gene sequence: CDR1 SEHNR, CDR2 FQNEAQ (reference sequence). Trimming removed 5 bases from V and 4 bases from J; junction bases left unmatched: 5. The CDR3 has 14 residues. DNA for the CDR3: TGTGCCAGCAGCCCAGGACAGGGGTTCTATGGCTACACCTTC. Its translation is CASSPGQGFYGYTF. The complete variable domain, with remaining parts taken from reference TRBV7-9 and TRBJ1-2, reads DTGVSQNPRHKITKRGQNVTFRCDPISEHNRLYWYRQTLGQGPEFLTYFQNEAQLEKSRLLSDRFSAERPKGSFSTLEIQRTEQGDSAMYLCASSPGQGFYGYTFGSGTRLTVV.

This chain links TRBV6-5 with TRBJ2-1; TRBD2 matches 7 bases. Trimming took 5 bases from V and 12 from J; bases not matched to a gene: 10. The CDR3 has 13 amino acids. Germline CDR1 is MNHEY and CDR2 is SVGAGI. CDR3 protein: CASSQLRGGGQFF. The DNA for the CDR3 is TGTGCCAGCAGTCAGTTGAGGGGCGGGGGGCAGTTCTTC.

The V call is TRBV29-1, the J call TRBJ1-1; D gene uncertain. V was shortened by 2 bases and J by 4 bases, with 17 bases between the two germline ends. Germline V gives CDR1 SQVTM, CDR2 ANQGSEA. CDR3 length equals 15 residues. The CDR3 loop reads CSVELSEAEVTEAFF. Written as DNA, the CDR3 is TGCAGCGTTGAACTTAGCGAGGCAGAAGTCACTGAAGCTTTCTTT.

The V gene is TRBV10-1, the J gene TRBJ2-4; D may be TRBD1 (6 bases). This CDR3 has 20 amino acids. The germline CDR1 and CDR2 sequences are WNHNN and SYGVQD (reference sequence). V was cut by 2 bases and J by 0 bases, with 23 bases left in between. CDR3 in DNA: TGCGCCAGCAGTGAGGCCAGGGGAACCTCGCCCCTACTAGCCAAAAACATTCAGTACTTC. It specifies CASSEARGTSPLLAKNIQYF.

The chain uses TRBV5-1 and TRBJ1-2, with TRBD1 matching 7 bases. J was trimmed by 6 bases and V by 1 base; bases with no gene match: 6. CDR1 and CDR2 (germline): SGHRS, YFSETQ. The CDR3 covers 14 residues. The CDR3 DNA reads as TGCGCCAGCAGCTTGACGACAGGGAGCGATGGCTACACCTTC. Residues: CASSLTTGSDGYTF.

The CDR3 DNA reads TGTGCCAGCACTTCTCCAGGGGAGAGGACCGGGGAGCTGTTTTTT. Translating it yields CASTSPGERTGELFF. V usage is TRBV6-5 and J usage is TRBJ2-2; TRBD1 is a possible D gene (6 bases). V gave up 7 bases and J gave up 5 bases, with 17 bases separating them. This CDR3 is built from 15 residues. Germline assignment: CDR1 MNHEY and CDR2 SVGAGI.

V and J are TRBV6-5 and TRBJ1-1, with D perhaps TRBD1 (6 bases). Germline V gives CDR1 MNHEY, CDR2 SVGAGI. The V end lost 0 bases, the J end lost 8 bases, and 13 bases lay between the germline ends. The CDR3 runs to 14 residues. The CDR3 nucleotides read TGTGCCAGCAGTTACTCCGGGGGGGCAGGGGAAGCTTTCTTT. It translates to CASSYSGGAGEAFF.

The chain joins TRBV9 to TRBJ1-2; D is unclear. The CDR3 extends over 12 amino acids. Germline loops: CDR1 SGDLS, CDR2 YYNGEE. V was pared by 6 bases and J by 6 bases, with 12 bases between. CDR3 sequence reads: CASTGVSDGYTF. CDR3 bases: TGTGCCAGCACCGGGGTGTCTGATGGCTACACCTTC.

The chain is built from TRBV29-1 and TRBJ2-7, with 10 bases identical to TRBD2. Losses at the gene ends were 5 bases for V and 2 bases for J; bases not matched to a gene: 6. This CDR3 contains 14 residues. Germline V gene sequence: CDR1 SQVTM, CDR2 ANQGSEA. CDR3 nucleotides: TGCAGCGTTCGTCCTAGCGGGAGCACCTACGAGCAGTACTTC. It translates to CSVRPSGSTYEQYF.

The chain joins TRBV30 to TRBJ2-7, with D perhaps matching TRBD2 (6 bases). V was clipped by 2 bases and J by 0 bases, with 14 bases between them. There are 15 residues in the CDR3. Germline CDR1 GTSNPN, CDR2 SVGIG (reference sequence). The CDR3 loop reads CAWSTWTDYSYEQYF. CDR3 nucleotide sequence: TGTGCCTGGAGTACTTGGACGGACTACTCCTACGAGCAGTACTTC.

This clone has just one count. This rearrangement joins TRBV6-5 to TRBJ2-7; 11 bases match TRBD2. The germline CDR1 and CDR2 sequences are MNHEY and SVGAGI. There are 15 residues in the CDR3. V trimming: 5 bases; J trimming: 2 bases; junction bases outside the gene matches: 5. CDR3 coding DNA: TGTGCCAGCAGTAAGGGACTAGCGGCAACCTACGAGCAGTACTTC. This translates into CASSKGLAATYEQYF.

This chain uses TRBV30 with TRBJ1-1; perhaps TRBD1 as D (5 bases). The length of the CDR3 is 9 residues. Trimming left V 7 bases short and J 9 bases short, with 9 bases between. CDR1 is GTSNPN, CDR2 SVGIG, per germline (reference sequence). Written as DNA, the CDR3 is TGTGCCTCCGGGACTAAAGCTTTCTTT. It is translated as CASGTKAFF.

This clone is a singleton in its sample. The V and J genes are TRBV19 and TRBJ1-2, with D maybe TRBD1 (6 bases). The CDR3 is 12 residues long. Trimming took 5 bases from V and 9 from J, leaving 13 bases between them. Germline V CDR1 and CDR2: LNHDA, SQIVND (reference sequence). This chain's CDR3 is CASSGTRGSYTF. For the CDR3, the DNA is TGTGCCAGTAGTGGTACCAGGGGTAGCTACACCTTC.

This clone was recorded once. The chain couples TRBV5-4 to TRBJ2-1; 15 nucleotides agree with TRBD2. V was clipped by 3 bases and J by 7 bases; unmatched bases: 2. This CDR3 is built from 15 residues. CDR1 SGHNT and CDR2 YYREEE come from the germline V gene (reference sequence). As DNA, the CDR3 is TGTGCCAGCAGCTCGGGGACTAGCGGGGGGAATGAGCAGTTCTTC. This encodes CASSSGTSGGNEQFF. The complete variable domain, with remaining parts taken from reference TRBV5-4 and TRBJ2-1, reads ETGVTQSPTHLIKTRGQQVTLRCSSQSGHNTVSWYQQALGQGPQFIFQYYREEENGRGNFPPRFSGLQFPNYSSELNVNALELDDSALYLCASSSGTSGGNEQFFGPGTRLTVL.

The rearrangement uses TRBV7-8 and TRBJ2-1; D is unclear. Per germline, CDR1 SGHVS and CDR2 FQNEAQ. V lost 5 bases and J 9 bases, leaving 8 bases between the germline ends. CDR3 length: 11 amino acids. The CDR3 spells CASSPIGEQFF. CDR3 sequence (DNA): TGTGCCAGCAGCCCAATCGGTGAGCAGTTCTTC.

The chain carries TRBV7-3 and TRBJ1-1; 7 bases are a match to TRBD1. This CDR3 spans 13 amino acids. Germline CDR1 reads SGHTA; CDR2 reads FQGTGA. Trimming at V came to 4 bases and at J to 3 bases, leaving 2 bases not matched to a gene. The CDR3 region has the DNA TGTGCCAGCAGCTCGACAGGGTACACTGAAGCTTTCTTT. Amino acid sequence: CASSSTGYTEAFF.